Here is one T cell receptor beta chain with its context. This entry belongs to a study of cytomegalovirus exposure and HLA in healthy donors. Germline loops: CDR1 ENHRY, CDR2 SYGVKD. The CDR3 has 12 residues. Trimming cost V 3 bases and J 9 bases; bases outside gene matches: 2. 60 Vbeta and 13 Jbeta primers were used in PCR. Some clones are missing from TCRdb's copy, which holds only in-frame ones; the method was immunoSEQ multiplex PCR. The sample carries some 150,000 clones, roughly 80% recorded once. The clonotype comes from a woman aged 50 to 60 in good health and CMV-seronegative. V is TRBV10-3 and J is TRBJ2-4; 7 positions agree with TRBD2. Sequences were obtained from PBMCs. The CDR3: CAISDGGGIQYF. Here the CDR3 DNA reads TGTGCCATCAGTGATGGGGGGGGCATTCAGTACTTC.